These 18 T cell receptor beta chains were sequenced from one sample in a study of T cells in Graves' hyperthyroidism and ophthalmopathy. TCR beta CDR3 sequences were amplified from RNA transcripts. The primer set for the first-round RT-PCR of the TCR CDR3 was HTBI. TCRdb reprocessed the multiplex PCR reads with MiXCR, giving one entry per CDR3 protein. The sample has approximately 600,000 distinct CDR3 sequences; around 20% are singletons. The sample taken for sequencing was blood. The receptors shown here come from a man aged 25-40 years with Graves' ophthalmopathy.

The chain has TRBV7-3 and TRBJ2-2; 8 nucleotides align to TRBD1. Germline V lookup: CDR1 SGHTA, CDR2 FQGTGA. The CDR3 runs 16 residues. J lost 0 bases, V lost 4 bases, and 4 bases had no gene match. This chain's CDR3 is CASSSTGGANTGELFF. CDR3 DNA: TGTGCCAGCAGCTCAACAGGGGGAGCGAACACCGGGGAGCTGTTTTTT. Variable domain in full (rest from reference TRBV7-3 and TRBJ2-2): GAGVSQTPSNKVTEKGKYVELRCDPISGHTALYWYRQSLGQGPEFLIYFQGTGAADDSGLPNDRFFAVRPEGSVSTLKIQRTERGDSAVYLCASSSTGGANTGELFFGEGSRLTVL.

This clonotype was seen more than once but under ten times. The V and J genes are TRBV7-9 and TRBJ2-7; TRBD2 matches 7 bases. This CDR3 has 15 amino acids. The V gene's germline CDR1 is SEHNR and CDR2 FQNEAQ (reference sequence). The J segment lost 2 bases and the V segment lost 5 bases, leaving 9 bases of the junction unmatched. This CDR3 reads CASSPGEGDTYEQYF. As DNA, the CDR3 is TGTGCCAGCAGCCCTGGGGAGGGAGATACCTACGAGCAGTACTTC.

The rearrangement links TRBV5-4 to TRBJ2-1, with 7 bases aligning to TRBD2. This CDR3 spans 16 amino acids. Germline values: CDR1 SGHNT, CDR2 YYREEE (reference sequence). The junction had 9 bases not matched to a gene; V was cut back by 5 bases and J by 1 base. The CDR3 DNA reads TGTGCCAGCAGTTTACTAGCGACCGGGTCCTACAATGAGCAGTTCTTC. It translates to CASSLLATGSYNEQFF.

The table lists this clonotype with a few counts. This rearrangement joins TRBV6-2 or TRBV6-3 to TRBJ1-1, with D possibly TRBD1 on 6 matching bases. This CDR3 is 15 amino acids long. Germline-derived CDR1 and CDR2 are MNHEY and SVGEGT. The V gene lost 6 bases and the J gene lost 1 base, with 15 bases spanning the gap. CDR3 in amino acids: CASRPDRTANTEAFF. The CDR3 bases are TGTGCCAGCAGGCCCGACAGGACCGCGAACACTGAAGCTTTCTTT.

The chain recombines TRBV7-8 with TRBJ1-1; D gene uncertain. The CDR3 consists of 11 residues. Germline CDR1 and CDR2: SGHVS and FQNEAQ. Trimming cost V 5 bases and J 11 bases, with 12 bases left between them. DNA for the CDR3: TGTGCCAGCAGCCGGATAGATAGGGCTTTCTTT. Translating it yields CASSRIDRAFF.

This clonotype was detected only a few times. This sequence joins TRBV6-6 and TRBJ2-7; TRBD2 matches at 8 bases. The junction had 7 bases not matched to a gene; V was cut back by 1 base and J by 2 bases. Germline CDR1 reads MNHNY; CDR2 reads SVGAGI (reference sequence). CDR3 length equals 16 residues. The CDR3 coding sequence is TGTGCCAGCAGTTACTACCCCCCCGGGAGGGCCTACGAGCAGTACTTC. This translates into CASSYYPPGRAYEQYF.

This clonotype was detected a few times. The chain joins TRBV6-1 to TRBJ1-1; D gene ambiguous. V gave up 3 bases and J gave up 7 bases, with 15 bases separating them. CDR1 and CDR2 (germline): MNHNS, SASEGT. The CDR3 covers 14 residues. The CDR3 reads CASSDYLGGYEAFF. CDR3 nucleotide sequence: TGTGCCAGCAGTGACTATTTGGGCGGATATGAAGCTTTCTTT.

This clonotype was recorded a few times. This chain links TRBV5-1 with TRBJ2-3, with D perhaps TRBD2 (7 bases). CDR1 SGHRS and CDR2 YFSETQ come from the germline V gene. Trimming took off 0 bases at V and 0 bases at J, with 14 bases between the two ends. This CDR3 has 17 residues. In nucleotides, the CDR3 is TGCGCCAGCAGCTTGGAAAGGGGAGGGGGAAGCACAGATACGCAGTATTTT. Encoded protein: CASSLERGGGSTDTQYF.

This sequence joins TRBV5-1 and TRBJ2-3, with 11 positions matching TRBD1. With V trimmed by 4 bases and J by 4 bases, 5 bases remained unmatched. Germline-derived CDR1 and CDR2 are SGHRS and YFSETQ. This CDR3 comprises 15 residues. The CDR3 sequence: CASSVGQGGADTQYF. In nucleotides, the CDR3 is TGCGCCAGCAGCGTGGGACAGGGGGGCGCAGATACGCAGTATTTT.

A few counts support this clonotype. The V call is TRBV11-2, the J call TRBJ2-7; the match to TRBD1 covers 8 bases. Germline trimming cut 3 bases from V and 3 bases from J; bases unmatched to any gene: 19. Germline lookup yields CDR1 SGHAT and CDR2 FQNNGV. This CDR3 contains 19 residues. In DNA form, the CDR3 reads TGTGCCAGCAGCTTCAGGACAGGGAAGGGGCTCAAAAGCAGCTACGAGCAGTACTTC. It yields the protein CASSFRTGKGLKSSYEQYF.

The rearrangement joins TRBV5-1 to TRBJ2-1; D may be TRBD2 (5 bases). V shed 6 bases and J shed 0 bases, with 16 bases lying between them. This CDR3 comprises 16 residues. Germline CDR1 and CDR2: SGHRS and YFSETQ. As DNA, the CDR3 is TGCGCCAGCACAAAAGGGTTTGGGAGCTCCTACAATGAGCAGTTCTTC. Protein sequence: CASTKGFGSSYNEQFF.

The chain carries TRBV20-1 and TRBJ2-1; no definite D call. This CDR3 comprises 17 residues. The germline CDR1 and CDR2 sequences are DFQATT and SNEGSKA (reference sequence). Trimming shortened V by 0 bases and J by 7 bases, and 22 bases separated the two germline ends. CDR3 amino acids: CSARDPPRSTAENEQFF. DNA for the CDR3: TGCAGTGCTAGAGATCCCCCGCGGAGCACGGCTGAGAATGAGCAGTTCTTC.

This clonotype was observed once. One end of the junction fails to match germline, which may point to a read error. V usage is TRBV11-2 and J usage is TRBJ2-5, with TRBD2 matching over 8 bases. CDR1 is SGHAT, CDR2 FQNNGV, per germline. The length of the CDR3 is 16 residues. The CDR3 region is CASSLAASGSKETRYF. The DNA for the CDR3 is TGTGCCAGCAGCTTAGCGGCCAGCGGGAGTAAGGAGACCCGGTACTTC.

This clonotype was seen a handful of times. This chain joins TRBV20-1 and TRBJ1-4, with TRBD1 matching 7 bases. The trim removed 6 bases at V and 7 bases at J, leaving 17 bases unmatched. Looked up from germline, CDR1 is DFQATT and CDR2 is SNEGSKA (reference sequence). This CDR3 spans 16 amino acids. The CDR3 spells CSARRQGSASGEKLFF. Here the CDR3 DNA reads TGCAGTGCGCGAAGACAGGGTTCGGCCTCAGGTGAAAAACTGTTTTTT.

This clonotype has a handful of counts. This rearrangement joins TRBV3-1 to TRBJ2-5, with TRBD1 matching over 8 bases. The CDR3 has 14 amino acids. The germline CDR1 and CDR2 sequences are LGHDT and YNNKEL (reference sequence). The V segment lost 2 bases and the J segment 5 bases; nucleotides outside the gene matches: 4. CDR3 in amino acids: CASSQPGGRETQYF. CDR3 coding DNA: TGTGCCAGCAGCCAACCAGGGGGCCGGGAGACCCAGTACTTC.

This chain joins TRBV20-1 and TRBJ1-5; D is ambiguous. The CDR3 has 17 amino acids. Germline assignment: CDR1 DFQATT and CDR2 SNEGSKA (reference sequence). In nucleotides, the CDR3 is TGCAGCCCCTCAGCGCTGCGACGCGAGGATTCCGATCAGCCCCAGCATTTT. Translating gives CSPSALRREDSDQPQHF.

This clonotype came up many times. The rearrangement joins TRBV28 to TRBJ1-1; 7 nucleotides agree with TRBD1. J was trimmed by 5 bases and V by 6 bases; bases with no gene match: 6. Germline V gene data show CDR1 as MDHEN and CDR2 as SYDVKM. The CDR3 contains 13 residues. The CDR3 sequence is CASRIPGGTEAFF. Written as DNA, the CDR3 is TGTGCCAGCAGGATCCCAGGGGGGACTGAAGCTTTCTTT.

The table lists this clonotype with a count of one. This chain connects TRBV5-1 to TRBJ2-1; 8 bases are a match to TRBD2. CDR1 and CDR2 (germline): SGHRS, YFSETQ. Germline trimming cut 2 bases from V and 3 bases from J; bases unmatched to any gene: 4. This CDR3 comprises 15 residues. CDR3 sequence (DNA): TGCGCCAGCAGCTTTCGTAGCGGGATCTACAATGAGCAGTTCTTC. Translating it yields CASSFRSGIYNEQFF.